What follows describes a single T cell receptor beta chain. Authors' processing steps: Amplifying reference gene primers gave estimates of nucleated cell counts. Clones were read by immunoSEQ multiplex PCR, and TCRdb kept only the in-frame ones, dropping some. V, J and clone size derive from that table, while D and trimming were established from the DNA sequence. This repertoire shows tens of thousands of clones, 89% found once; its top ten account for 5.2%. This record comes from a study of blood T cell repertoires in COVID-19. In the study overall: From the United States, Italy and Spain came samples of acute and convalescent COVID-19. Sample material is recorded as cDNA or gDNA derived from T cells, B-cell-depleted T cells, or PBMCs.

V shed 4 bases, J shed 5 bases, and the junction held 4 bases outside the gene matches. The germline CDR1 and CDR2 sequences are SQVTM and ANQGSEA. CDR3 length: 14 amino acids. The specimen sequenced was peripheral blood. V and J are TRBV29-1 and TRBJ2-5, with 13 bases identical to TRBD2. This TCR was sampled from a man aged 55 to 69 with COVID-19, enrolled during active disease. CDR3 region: CSVAPGLAGETQYF. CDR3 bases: TGCAGCGTTGCCCCGGGACTAGCGGGGGAGACCCAGTACTTC.